This T cell receptor (beta chain) appears in the sequencing data of a study of T cell responses to AZD1222 COVID-19 vaccine. Study findings and constraints: Only a handful of AZD1222 recipients, six or seven in all, had baseline seropositivity.

This clone was found a few times. Its antigen is still unknown. The V gene's germline CDR1 is SNHLY and CDR2 FYNNEI. Trimming pared 6 bases from V and 2 bases from J, leaving 15 bases between. The CDR3 runs 15 residues. Libraries were prepared by immunoSEQ multiplex PCR; TCRdb keeps only in-frame clonotypes and omits some of them. Here the sample spans about 120,000 clones, about 90% being singletons. The sample consisted of peripheral blood, taken on day 0 of AZD1222 vaccination. This TCR was sampled from an adult in good health. The chain links TRBV2 to TRBJ2-3; either TRBD1 or TRBD2 may fit D (5 bases each). The CDR3 is CASRPGTAITDTQYF. The CDR3 DNA is TGTGCCAGCAGGCCCGGGACGGCTATCACAGATACGCAGTATTTT.